These 25 T cell receptor beta chains were sequenced from one sample in a study of shared clonotypes between healthy human individuals. The repertoire was sequenced with immunoSEQ multiplex PCR; TCRdb's copy has only in-frame clones and lacks some. The sample lists about 470,000 clones, roughly 77% occurring once. Sequencing was performed on PBMCs. The receptors stem from a woman aged 40 to 50 in good health. Some clones in this sample may be carry-over from other donors' samples.

Of note for this clone: At one end the junction does not follow the germline gene, possibly because of a read error. The J gene is TRBJ2-2, the V gene TRBV25-1; TRBD2 matches at 10 bases. Germline CDR1 MGHDK, CDR2 SYGVNS. The CDR3 covers 15 residues. The CDR3, as DNA: TGTGCCAGCACCGGGGGACTAGCGAATACCGGGGAGCTGTTTTTT. Protein product: CASTGGLANTGELFF.

The CDR3 nucleotides are TGTGCCAGCAGTCTAGGGGGGGGTGAGCAGTTCTTC. Translating it yields CASSLGGGEQFF. This sequence joins TRBV27 and TRBJ2-1, with D perhaps matching TRBD2 (7 bases). Germline V gene lookup returns CDR1 MNHEY and CDR2 SMNVEV (reference sequence). The CDR3 loop spans 12 amino acids. V dropped 5 bases and J dropped 9 bases, with 11 bases sitting between them.

This clone was detected only once. The V and J genes are TRBV27 and TRBJ2-1, with a weak D call TRBD2 (6 bases). Germline V gene lookup returns CDR1 MNHEY and CDR2 SMNVEV (reference sequence). V was cut by 8 bases and J by 8 bases, with 22 bases left in between. The CDR3 is made up of 15 amino acids. The CDR3: CASGRPGLASDEQFF. Written as DNA, the CDR3 is TGTGCCAGCGGACGTCCGGGACTGGCCTCGGATGAGCAGTTCTTC.

This chain links TRBV6-6 with TRBJ2-7; 8 positions match TRBD2. The CDR3 is made up of 15 amino acids. The J segment lost 6 bases and the V segment lost 0 bases, leaving 7 bases of the junction unmatched. Germline V gives CDR1 MNHNY, CDR2 SVGAGI (reference sequence). CDR3 residues: CASSYSGVAGGEQYF. As DNA, the CDR3 is TGTGCCAGCAGTTACTCGGGAGTGGCGGGGGGCGAGCAGTACTTC.

This clone was seen only once. This chain uses TRBV5-6 with TRBJ2-1, with D tentatively TRBD2 (5 bases). The V end was cut by 0 bases, the J end by 2 bases, with 9 bases between. Germline V gene data show CDR1 as SGHDT and CDR2 as YYEEEE. The CDR3 runs to 15 residues. The CDR3 reads CASSLAPRAYNEQFF. CDR3 bases: TGTGCCAGCAGCTTGGCCCCGAGGGCCTACAATGAGCAGTTCTTC.

The rearrangement uses TRBV10-3 and TRBJ2-3, with 8 nucleotides matching TRBD1. Germline CDR1 and CDR2: ENHRY and SYGVKD. The length of the CDR3 is 14 residues. J gave up 7 bases and V 5 bases, and 8 bases lay outside the gene matches. CDR3: CAISKDREANTQYF. In nucleotides, the CDR3 is TGTGCCATCAGTAAGGACAGGGAGGCAAATACGCAGTATTTT.

V usage is TRBV7-9 and J usage is TRBJ2-7, with D hard to call. Trimming stripped 0 bases from V and 2 bases from J, with 14 bases between. Germline V lookup: CDR1 SEHNR, CDR2 FQNEAQ (reference sequence). The length of the CDR3 is 16 residues. The CDR3 nucleotides read TGTGCCAGCAGCTTAGCACAAGGAGCTACAGCCTACGAGCAGTACTTC. Its protein product is CASSLAQGATAYEQYF.

The chain couples TRBV19 to TRBJ2-7, with 12 bases identical to TRBD2. The germline gives CDR1 LNHDA, CDR2 SQIVND (reference sequence). This CDR3 spans 13 amino acids. V shed 10 bases and J 7 bases; nucleotides not matched to a gene: 8. The CDR3 DNA reads TGTGCCACTGGGGAGACTAGCGGGAGAGAGCAGTACTTC. It is translated as CATGETSGREQYF. Using reference TRBV19 and TRBJ2-7 for the parts outside the CDR3, the full variable domain is DGGITQSPKYLFRKEGQNVTLSCEQNLNHDAMYWYRQDPGQGLRLIYYSQIVNDFQKGDIAEGYSVSREKKESFPLTVTSAQKNPTAFYLCATGETSGREQYFGPGTRLTVT.

The chain couples TRBV10-3 to TRBJ2-5; D possibly uses TRBD1 or TRBD2 (5 bases each). Germline CDR1 and CDR2: ENHRY and SYGVKD. The CDR3 runs to 13 residues. V lost 10 bases, J lost 2 bases, and 14 bases lay in between. CDR3 region: CASRDVSQETQYF. CDR3 DNA sequence: TGTGCCAGCCGGGACGTATCTCAAGAGACCCAGTACTTC.

In regard to this clone: Compared with germline, one end of the junction differs, possibly owing to a read error. The V and J genes are TRBV7-9 and TRBJ2-7; D is undetermined. Germline-derived CDR1 and CDR2 are SEHNR and FQNEAQ (reference sequence). This CDR3 has 11 residues. DNA for the CDR3: TGTGCCAGCAGCTTAGGACCCCGCGCTGTCTTC. It specifies CASSLGPRAVF.

The chain has TRBV27 and TRBJ1-5, with 7 bases aligning to TRBD1. Trimming removed 5 bases from V and 4 bases from J; junction bases left unmatched: 11. CDR1 is MNHEY, CDR2 SMNVEV, per germline (reference sequence). The CDR3 is made up of 16 amino acids. As DNA, the CDR3 is TGTGCCAGCAGTCTAGAACCGACAGGGAGGAATCAGCCCCAGCATTTT. Amino acid sequence: CASSLEPTGRNQPQHF.

The chain employs TRBV9 and TRBJ2-1, with D unclear. Trimming removed 1 base from V and 7 bases from J, with 6 bases in between. CDR1 SGDLS and CDR2 YYNGEE come from the germline V gene. This CDR3 has 12 residues. The CDR3 loop is CASSVLRNEQFF. The CDR3, as DNA: TGTGCCAGCAGCGTATTGAGGAATGAGCAGTTCTTC.

This chain joins TRBV19 and TRBJ1-2; TRBD1 agrees at 9 bases. The J segment lost 4 bases and the V segment lost 7 bases, leaving 10 bases of the junction unmatched. Per the germline V gene, CDR1 is LNHDA and CDR2 is SQIVND (reference sequence). The CDR3 loop spans 15 amino acids. The CDR3 sequence is CASTTRGTGPYGYTF. CDR3 DNA sequence: TGTGCCAGTACCACCAGAGGGACAGGGCCCTATGGCTACACCTTC.

The gene calls are TRBV4-1 and TRBJ1-2; 7 positions agree with TRBD1. Trimming removed 4 bases from V and 4 bases from J; junction bases left unmatched: 9. The CDR3 is 15 amino acids. Germline V CDR1 and CDR2: MGHRA, YSYEKL. The CDR3 nucleotides are TGCGCCAGCAGCCTACCTACAGGGGTGCCCTATGGCTACACCTTC. It codes for CASSLPTGVPYGYTF.

The chain uses TRBV11-2 and TRBJ2-3; TRBD2 matches at 15 bases. The CDR3 consists of 18 residues. The J segment lost 6 bases and the V segment lost 5 bases, leaving 12 bases of the junction unmatched. Looked up from germline, CDR1 is SGHAT and CDR2 is FQNNGV. The CDR3 reads CASSRGLAGGTLSDTQYF. CDR3 sequence (DNA): TGTGCCAGCAGCCGAGGACTAGCGGGAGGGACCCTTTCTGATACGCAGTATTTT.

The rearrangement links TRBV29-1 to TRBJ2-3, with D possibly being TRBD1 (5 bases). Trimming stripped 8 bases from V and 2 bases from J, with 14 bases between. The CDR3 consists of 13 residues. Germline assignment: CDR1 SQVTM and CDR2 ANQGSEA. CDR3 in amino acids: CSSRRGFTDTQYF. DNA of the CDR3: TGCAGCTCCCGAAGGGGTTTCACAGATACGCAGTATTTT.

There are a few counts of this clone. The V gene is TRBV19, the J gene TRBJ2-7; a possible D gene is TRBD1 (6 bases). The CDR3 runs 13 residues. Germline V gives CDR1 LNHDA, CDR2 SQIVND (reference sequence). Trimming took off 5 bases at V and 3 bases at J, with 11 bases between the two ends. The CDR3, as DNA: TGTGCCAGTAGTTTCCGGGACAACTACGAGCAGTACTTC. Encoded protein: CASSFRDNYEQYF.

The chain combines TRBV27 with TRBJ2-7; the match to TRBD1 covers 11 bases. The V gene end was trimmed by 10 bases and the J gene end by 4 bases; junction bases not matched to a gene: 15. The V gene's germline CDR1 is MNHEY and CDR2 SMNVEV (reference sequence). The CDR3 is 16 residues long. CDR3: CATRGGTGGFTYEQYF. CDR3 in DNA: TGTGCCACCCGTGGGGGGACAGGGGGTTTCACGTACGAGCAGTACTTC.

This rearrangement joins TRBV5-1 to TRBJ2-5; TRBD2 aligns across 11 bases. The trim removed 3 bases at V and 5 bases at J, leaving 6 bases unmatched. CDR3 length: 15 amino acids. Germline V CDR1 and CDR2: SGHRS, YFSETQ. The CDR3, as DNA: TGCGCCAGCAGCTCTGGGGCTAGCGGGAGGGAGACCCAGTACTTC. Translated, it gives CASSSGASGRETQYF.

This clone was counted once. The chain combines TRBV18 with TRBJ2-5; tentatively, D is TRBD1 or TRBD2 (5 bases each). V lost 3 bases, J lost 2 bases, and 13 bases lay in between. Germline V gives CDR1 KGHSH, CDR2 LQKENI. The length of the CDR3 is 15 residues. This CDR3 reads CASSPRGTDQETQYF. CDR3 coding DNA: TGTGCCAGCTCACCGAGGGGCACCGATCAAGAGACCCAGTACTTC. The complete variable domain, with remaining parts taken from reference TRBV18 and TRBJ2-5, reads NAGVMQNPRHLVRRRGQEARLRCSPMKGHSHVYWYRQLPEEGLKFMVYLQKENIIDESGMPKERFSAEFPKEGPSILRIQQVVRGDSAAYFCASSPRGTDQETQYFGPGTRLLVL.

The chain recombines TRBV27 with TRBJ2-5; 10 nucleotides agree with TRBD1. The length of the CDR3 is 15 residues. Germline CDR1 and CDR2: MNHEY and SMNVEV (reference sequence). Trimming at V came to 0 bases and at J to 9 bases, leaving 7 bases not matched to a gene. The CDR3: CASSLSLGQGSAQYF. CDR3 sequence (DNA): TGTGCCAGCAGTTTATCTCTGGGACAGGGGTCGGCCCAGTACTTC.

The rearrangement links TRBV19 to TRBJ1-1; the match to TRBD1 covers 7 bases. The J segment lost 0 bases and the V segment lost 4 bases, leaving 2 bases of the junction unmatched. The CDR3 is made up of 14 amino acids. The germline CDR1 and CDR2 sequences are LNHDA and SQIVND (reference sequence). The CDR3 DNA reads TGTGCCAGTAGTAACAGGGGTCTGAACACTGAAGCTTTCTTT. It yields the protein CASSNRGLNTEAFF.

This clone was seen a single time. The chain has TRBV5-1 and TRBJ2-7, with D perhaps matching TRBD1 (6 bases). The CDR3 totals 14 residues. V lost 1 base, J lost 3 bases, and 11 bases lay in between. The V gene's germline CDR1 is SGHRS and CDR2 YFSETQ. Here the CDR3 reads CASSLNSQGYEQYF. For the CDR3, the DNA is TGCGCCAGCAGCTTGAATTCACAGGGCTACGAGCAGTACTTC.

This sequence joins TRBV27 and TRBJ2-5; D possibly uses TRBD1 or TRBD2 (6 bases each). CDR3 length: 14 amino acids. Trimming shortened V by 5 bases and J by 5 bases, and 15 bases separated the two germline ends. Germline lookup yields CDR1 MNHEY and CDR2 SMNVEV (reference sequence). The CDR3 region has the DNA TGTGCCAGCAGTCCTCGGGGGCTGGGGGAGACCCAGTACTTC. This gives the protein CASSPRGLGETQYF.

This clone showed up just a few times. In the same sample, other DNA sequences code for this CDR3. CDR3 protein: CASSSGSGGDEKLFF. The CDR3 DNA sequence: TGCGCCAGCAGCTCGGGGTCCGGGGGCGATGAAAAACTGTTTTTT. The chain carries TRBV5-1 and TRBJ1-4; tentative D call: TRBD1 (6 bases). This CDR3 spans 15 amino acids. Between the trimmed V and J ends, which lost 3 bases and 6 bases, there was a span of 15 bases. CDR1 and CDR2 (germline): SGHRS, YFSETQ.